The 7 T cell receptor beta chains below were found in one sample sequenced in a study of CD8 T cells in ankylosing spondylitis. A single record per CDR3 protein comes from TCRdb applying MiXCR to the 5' RACE reads. The sample shows about 90,000 distinct CDR3 sequences, about 9% of them seen only once. Findings and limits, study-wide: Typical of ankylosing spondylitis blood, it appeared, was a TCR beta motif of under 10 highly homologous variants.

Antigens for these TCRs are unknown. Sequenced sample: blood, either unsorted or a sorted T cell fraction (not recorded which). These receptor sequences come from a male donor with ankylosing spondylitis.

The chain employs TRBV20-1 and TRBJ2-7; 8 bases agree with TRBD1. Germline-derived CDR1 and CDR2 are DFQATT and SNEGSKA (reference sequence). The CDR3 has 14 amino acids. The V segment lost 3 bases and the J segment 0 bases; nucleotides outside the gene matches: 4. This CDR3 is CSASQDRDSYEQYV. The CDR3 DNA reads as TGCAGTGCTAGCCAGGACAGGGACTCCTACGAGCAGTACGTC.

The chain employs TRBV10-3 and TRBJ2-5; the match to TRBD2 covers 12 bases. CDR1 ENHRY and CDR2 SYGVKD come from the germline V gene. V shed 3 bases and J 4 bases; nucleotides not matched to a gene: 6. The CDR3 runs to 16 residues. CDR3 protein: CAISDVLAGGGETQYF. The CDR3 nucleotides are TGTGCCATCAGTGATGTCCTAGCGGGAGGGGGAGAGACCCAGTACTTC.

This chain connects TRBV19 to TRBJ1-1, with no clear D. The CDR3 is 12 residues long. Germline V gene sequence: CDR1 LNHDA, CDR2 SQIVND (reference sequence). Between the trimmed V and J ends, which lost 3 bases and 6 bases, there was a span of 8 bases. For the CDR3, the DNA is TGTGCCAGTAGTATTGGGTCTGCTGAAGCTTTCTTT. Translating it yields CASSIGSAEAFF.

This clonotype was counted at least ten times. The V gene is TRBV12-5, the J gene TRBJ2-3; D gene uncertain. Trimming removed 1 base at V and 5 bases at J, with 4 bases between. The CDR3 is 12 amino acids. Germline V CDR1 and CDR2: LGHNT, FRNRAP. The DNA of the CDR3 is TGTGCTAGTGGTTTGGCCTTAGATACGCAGTATTTT. Its protein product is CASGLALDTQYF.

This chain connects TRBV3-1 to TRBJ2-7; 7 nucleotides align to TRBD2. The germline CDR1 and CDR2 sequences are LGHDT and YNNKEL (reference sequence). V lost 0 bases, J lost 3 bases, and 11 bases stayed unmatched. This CDR3 region has 17 residues. CDR3 sequence: CASSQDRAGRVYYEQYF. CDR3 in DNA: TGTGCCAGCAGCCAAGATCGGGCAGGGAGGGTGTACTACGAGCAGTACTTC.

There are many counts of this clonotype. The chain joins TRBV9 to TRBJ2-4, with 9 bases identical to TRBD2. Losses at the gene ends were 3 bases for V and 3 bases for J; bases not matched to a gene: 10. The CDR3 has 17 residues. The germline V gene has CDR1 SGDLS and CDR2 YYNGEE. The CDR3 loop is CASSESSGSGIKNIQYF. In DNA, the CDR3 is TGTGCCAGCAGCGAGAGTAGCGGGAGTGGTATCAAAAACATTCAGTACTTC.

This clonotype was recorded a few times. This chain links TRBV15 with TRBJ2-7; D is ambiguous. Germline values: CDR1 LNHNV, CDR2 YYDKDF (reference sequence). V gave up 3 bases and J gave up 3 bases, with 9 bases separating them. The CDR3 extends over 13 amino acids. Here the CDR3 reads CATSSRRRYEQYF. The CDR3 region has the DNA TGTGCCACCAGCAGCCGCCGGCGCTACGAGCAGTACTTC.